The entry that follows covers one TCR beta chain sequence. Its antigen is unknown. The libraries were made with immunoSEQ version 4 in survey mode. Method: immunoSEQ multiplex PCR; TCRdb's copy keeps in-frame clones and lacks some. The data contain fewer than 40,000 clones, roughly 82% of them seen just once; the ten biggest clones take up roughly 6.7%. The source of the sample is a study of persistence of HIV-infected CD4 T cells. About the study: The sample holds CD4+ T cells responsive to CMV or HIV-1 Gag.

CDR3 length: 15 amino acids. Trimming shortened V by 3 bases and J by 6 bases, and 17 bases separated the two germline ends. The germline V gene encodes CDR1 KGHSH and CDR2 LQKENI. General study findings and limits: TCRbeta richness was lower in CMV- and Gag-responding cells than in anti-CD3/anti-CD28-responding cells.

The stimulus was lysate of CMV-infected fibroblasts, approximately 9.7 ug/mL. CD40L-negative CD69-negative CD45RO-high memory CD4+ T cells were sorted as populations depleted of antigen-responding cells. The chain combines TRBV18 with TRBJ1-1, with a tentative D call TRBD1 (5 bases). The TCR sequence derives from an adult woman with HIV who was CMV-seropositive. The specimen was CD4+ T cells sorted from PBMCs after approximately 20-hour stimulation, collected from a patient who received antiretroviral therapy. The CDR3 DNA is TGTGCCAGCTCACCCTCACCGGGGCCCCGATCTGAAGCTTTCTTT. This gives the protein CASSPSPGPRSEAFF.